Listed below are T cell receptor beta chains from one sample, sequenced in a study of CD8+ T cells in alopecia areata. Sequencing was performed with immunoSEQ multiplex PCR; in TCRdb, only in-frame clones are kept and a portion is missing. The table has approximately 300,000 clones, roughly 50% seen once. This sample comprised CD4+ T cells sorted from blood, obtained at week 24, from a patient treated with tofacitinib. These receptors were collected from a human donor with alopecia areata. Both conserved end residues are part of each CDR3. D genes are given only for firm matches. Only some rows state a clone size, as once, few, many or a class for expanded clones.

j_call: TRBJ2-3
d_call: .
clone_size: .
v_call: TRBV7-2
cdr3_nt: TGTGCCAGCAGCTTTGGGCCCCAAGATACGCAGTATTTT
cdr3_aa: CASSFGPQDTQYF

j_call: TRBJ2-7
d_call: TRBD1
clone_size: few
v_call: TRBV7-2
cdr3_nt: TGTGCCAGCAGCCAAGGACAGGGGGCAGGTCGCGAGCAGTACTTC
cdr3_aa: CASSQGQGAGREQYF

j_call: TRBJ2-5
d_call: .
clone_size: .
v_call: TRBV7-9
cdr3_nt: TGTGCCAGCAGCTTAGAGGACTACCTCCAAGAGACCCAGTACTTC
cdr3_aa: CASSLEDYLQETQYF

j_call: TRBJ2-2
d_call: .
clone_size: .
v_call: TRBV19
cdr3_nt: TGTGCCAGTAGTAACGGGGTGGCGGACAACACCGGGGAGCTGTTTTTT
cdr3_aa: CASSNGVADNTGELFF

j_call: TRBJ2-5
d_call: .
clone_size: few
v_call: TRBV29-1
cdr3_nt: TGCAGCGTCAACACAGGGTTGGAGACCCAGTACTTC
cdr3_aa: CSVNTGLETQYF

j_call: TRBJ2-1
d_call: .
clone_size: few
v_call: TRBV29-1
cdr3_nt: TGCAGCGTTGGGAAGTACAATGAGCAGTTCTTC
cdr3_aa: CSVGKYNEQFF

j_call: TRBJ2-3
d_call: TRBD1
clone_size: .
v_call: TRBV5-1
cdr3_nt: TGCGCCAGCAGCTTGGAGGGGGCCACAGATACGCAGTATTTT
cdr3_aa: CASSLEGATDTQYF

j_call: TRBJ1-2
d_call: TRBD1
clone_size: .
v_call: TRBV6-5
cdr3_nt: TGTGCCAGCAGTTTCGACAGGGACAACTCCTATGGCTACACCTTC
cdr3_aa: CASSFDRDNSYGYTF

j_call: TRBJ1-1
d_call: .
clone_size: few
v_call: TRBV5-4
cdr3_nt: TGTGCCTTCTCACTCCGGGGGCCCACTGAAGCTTTCTTT
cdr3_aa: CAFSLRGPTEAFF

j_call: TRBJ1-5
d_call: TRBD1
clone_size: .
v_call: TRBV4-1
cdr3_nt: TGCGCCAGCAGCCAAGTCAGGGGACAGACTAATAGCAATCAGCCCCAGCATTTT
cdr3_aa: CASSQVRGQTNSNQPQHF

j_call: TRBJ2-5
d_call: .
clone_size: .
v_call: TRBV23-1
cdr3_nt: TGCGCCAGCAGGAAGACCCAGTACTTC
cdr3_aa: CASRKTQYF

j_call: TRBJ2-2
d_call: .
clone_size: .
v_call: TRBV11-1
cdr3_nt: TGTGCCAGCAGCTTACATACCGGGGAGCTGTTTTTT
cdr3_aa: CASSLHTGELFF

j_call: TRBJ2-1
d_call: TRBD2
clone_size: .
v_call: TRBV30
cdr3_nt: TGTGCCTGGACCCCCCCCGTAGCGGGGTTCCTCACTAAGCAGTTCTTC
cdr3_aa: CAWTPPVAGFLTKQFF

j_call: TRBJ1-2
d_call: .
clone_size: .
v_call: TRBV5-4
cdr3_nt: TGTGCCAGCAGCTTGGGACAGGCTAACGCCTATGGCTACACCTTC
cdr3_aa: CASSLGQANAYGYTF

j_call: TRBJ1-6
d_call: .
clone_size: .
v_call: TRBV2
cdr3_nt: TGTGCCAGCACCCGCGGGGGGGGAATTTCACCCCTCCACTTT
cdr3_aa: CASTRGGGISPLHF

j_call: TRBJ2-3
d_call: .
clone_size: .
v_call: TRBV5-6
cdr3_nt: TGTGCCAGCAGCTTGACCCGGCAGGGGACGTATACGCAGTATTTT
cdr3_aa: CASSLTRQGTYTQYF

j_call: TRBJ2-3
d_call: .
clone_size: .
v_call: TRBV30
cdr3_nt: TGTGCCTGGAGTGTAATGGGCAGGGGAACAGATACGCAGTATTTT
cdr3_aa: CAWSVMGRGTDTQYF

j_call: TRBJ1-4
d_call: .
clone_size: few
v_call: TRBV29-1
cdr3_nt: TGCAGCGTGGACGGGCTGGGCGAAAAACTGTTTTTT
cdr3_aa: CSVDGLGEKLFF

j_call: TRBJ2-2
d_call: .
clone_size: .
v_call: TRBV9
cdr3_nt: TGTGCCAGCAGCGTAAGACCCGACAAAACCACGAACACCGGGGAGCTGTTTTTT
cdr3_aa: CASSVRPDKTTNTGELFF

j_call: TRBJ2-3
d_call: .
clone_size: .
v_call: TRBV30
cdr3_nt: TGTGCCCACAGGGTCAGCACAGATACGCAGTATTTT
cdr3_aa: CAHRVSTDTQYF

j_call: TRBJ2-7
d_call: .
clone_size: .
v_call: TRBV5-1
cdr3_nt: TGCGCCAGCAGCTTGGAATCCAGAGCCTACGAGCAGTACTTC
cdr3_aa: CASSLESRAYEQYF

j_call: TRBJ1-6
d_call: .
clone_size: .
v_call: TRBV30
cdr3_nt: TGTGCCTGGAGTTCTGGACAGTACAATTCACCCCTCCACTTT
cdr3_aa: CAWSSGQYNSPLHF

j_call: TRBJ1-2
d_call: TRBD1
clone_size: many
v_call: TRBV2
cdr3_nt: TGTGCCATCGACAGGGGGGCTGGCTACACCTTC
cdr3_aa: CAIDRGAGYTF

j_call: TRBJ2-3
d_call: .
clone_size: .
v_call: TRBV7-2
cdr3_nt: TGTGCCAGCAGCTTAGAGGTCGGCACAGATACGCAGTATTTT
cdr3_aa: CASSLEVGTDTQYF